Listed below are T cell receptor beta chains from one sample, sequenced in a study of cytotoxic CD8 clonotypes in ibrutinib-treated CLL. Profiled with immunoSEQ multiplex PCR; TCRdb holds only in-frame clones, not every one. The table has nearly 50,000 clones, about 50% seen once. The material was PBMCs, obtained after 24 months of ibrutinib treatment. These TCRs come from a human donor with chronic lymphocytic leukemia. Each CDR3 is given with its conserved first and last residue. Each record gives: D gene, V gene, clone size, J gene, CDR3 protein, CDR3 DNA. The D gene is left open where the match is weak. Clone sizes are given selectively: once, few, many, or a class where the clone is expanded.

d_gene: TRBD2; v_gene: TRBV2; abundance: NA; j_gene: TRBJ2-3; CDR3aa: CASSFSGGRTDTQYF; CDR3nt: TGTGCCAGCAGTTTTAGCGGGGGCCGCACAGATACGCAGTATTTT
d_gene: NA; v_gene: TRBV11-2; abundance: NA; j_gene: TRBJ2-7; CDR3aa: CASSPPGYEQYF; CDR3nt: TGTGCCAGCAGCCCCCCCGGCTACGAGCAGTACTTC
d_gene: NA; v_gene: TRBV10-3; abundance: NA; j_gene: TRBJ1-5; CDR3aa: CAISGGPHVQPQHF; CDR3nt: TGTGCCATCAGTGGGGGGCCCCACGTTCAGCCCCAGCATTTT
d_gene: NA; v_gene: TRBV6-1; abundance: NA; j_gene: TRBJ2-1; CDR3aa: CASSVRTGYYEQFF; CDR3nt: TGTGCCAGCAGTGTTCGTACAGGGTACTATGAGCAGTTCTTC
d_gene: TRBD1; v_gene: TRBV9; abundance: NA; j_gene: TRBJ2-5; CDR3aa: CASSVVGTGGQTQYF; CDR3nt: TGTGCCAGCAGCGTAGTGGGGACAGGGGGCCAGACCCAGTACTTC
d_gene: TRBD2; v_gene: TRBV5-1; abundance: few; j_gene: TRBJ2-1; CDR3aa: CASSPAGLAWYSAYNEQFF; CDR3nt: TGCGCCAGCAGCCCCGCGGGACTAGCGTGGTATTCGGCCTACAATGAGCAGTTCTTC
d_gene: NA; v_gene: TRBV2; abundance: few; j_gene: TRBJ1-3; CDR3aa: CASGFRTLIGNTIYF; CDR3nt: TGTGCCAGCGGTTTCAGGACACTAATCGGAAACACCATATATTTT
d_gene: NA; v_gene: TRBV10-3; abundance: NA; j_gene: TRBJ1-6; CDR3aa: CAIRPNAQGTPPLHF; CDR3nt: TGTGCCATCAGACCTAATGCCCAGGGAACCCCCCCCCTCCACTTT
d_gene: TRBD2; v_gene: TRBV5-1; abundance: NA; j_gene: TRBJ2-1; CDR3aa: CASSEGLAGNEQFF; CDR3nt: TGCGCCAGCAGCGAGGGACTAGCGGGGAATGAGCAGTTCTTC
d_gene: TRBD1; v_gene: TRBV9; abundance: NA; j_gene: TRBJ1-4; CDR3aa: CASSVGQGDEKLFF; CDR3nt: TGTGCCAGCAGCGTAGGACAGGGAGATGAAAAACTGTTTTTT